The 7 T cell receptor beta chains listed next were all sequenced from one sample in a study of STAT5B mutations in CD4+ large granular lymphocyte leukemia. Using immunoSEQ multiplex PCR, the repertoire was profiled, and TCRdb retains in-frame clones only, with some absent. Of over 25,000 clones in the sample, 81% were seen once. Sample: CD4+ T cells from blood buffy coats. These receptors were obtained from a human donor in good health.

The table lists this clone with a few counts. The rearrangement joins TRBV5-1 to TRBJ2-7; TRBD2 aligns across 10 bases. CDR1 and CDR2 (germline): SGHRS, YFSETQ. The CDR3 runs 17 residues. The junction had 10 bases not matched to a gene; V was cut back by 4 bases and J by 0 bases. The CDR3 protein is CASSQPGLAEYSYEQYF. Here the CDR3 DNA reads TGCGCCAGCAGCCAACCCGGACTAGCGGAATACTCCTACGAGCAGTACTTC.

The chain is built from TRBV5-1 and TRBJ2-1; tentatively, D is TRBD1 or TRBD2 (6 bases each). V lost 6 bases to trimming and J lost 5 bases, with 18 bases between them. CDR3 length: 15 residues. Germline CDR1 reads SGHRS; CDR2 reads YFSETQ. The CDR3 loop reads CASNRRGGIDNEQFF. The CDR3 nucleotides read TGCGCCAGCAACCGGAGAGGGGGGATTGACAATGAGCAGTTCTTC.

The CDR3 here is CASSETGTAQETQYF. As DNA, the CDR3 is TGTGCCAGCAGTGAGACCGGGACAGCCCAAGAGACCCAGTACTTC. This sequence joins TRBV6-6 and TRBJ2-5; 7 bases are shared with TRBD1. With V trimmed by 5 bases and J by 1 base, 7 bases remained unmatched. Germline V gene data show CDR1 as MNHNY and CDR2 as SVGAGI (reference sequence). The CDR3 consists of 15 residues.

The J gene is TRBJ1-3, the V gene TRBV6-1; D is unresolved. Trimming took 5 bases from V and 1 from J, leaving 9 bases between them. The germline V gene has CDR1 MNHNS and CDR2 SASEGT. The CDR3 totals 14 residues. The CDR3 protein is CASSTQASGNTIYF. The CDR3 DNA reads TGTGCCAGCAGTACTCAGGCTTCTGGAAACACCATATATTTT.

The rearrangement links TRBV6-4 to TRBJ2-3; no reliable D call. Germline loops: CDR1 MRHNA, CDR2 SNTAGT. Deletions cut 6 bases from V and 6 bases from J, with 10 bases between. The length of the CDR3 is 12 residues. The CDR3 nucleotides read TGTGCCAGCAGCGTCGACGGGGATACGCAGTATTTT. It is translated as CASSVDGDTQYF.

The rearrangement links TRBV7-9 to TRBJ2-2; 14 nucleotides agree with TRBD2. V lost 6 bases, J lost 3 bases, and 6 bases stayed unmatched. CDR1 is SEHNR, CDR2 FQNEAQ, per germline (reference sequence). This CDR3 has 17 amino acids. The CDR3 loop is CASRGLAGVADTGELFF. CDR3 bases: TGTGCCAGCAGGGGACTAGCGGGAGTCGCGGACACCGGGGAGCTGTTTTTT. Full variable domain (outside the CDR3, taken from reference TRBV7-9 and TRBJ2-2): DTGVSQNPRHKITKRGQNVTFRCDPISEHNRLYWYRQTLGQGPEFLTYFQNEAQLEKSRLLSDRFSAERPKGSFSTLEIQRTEQGDSAMYLCASRGLAGVADTGELFFGEGSRLTVL.

The DNA of the CDR3 is TGTGCCAGCAGTGTTACACTCGCGGGACAATCGTCTGCGGCCAAAAACATTCAGTACTTC. This codes for CASSVTLAGQSSAAKNIQYF. The chain is built from TRBV6-1 and TRBJ2-4; the D call may be TRBD1 or TRBD2 (6 bases each). The CDR3 is made up of 20 amino acids. Germline-derived CDR1 and CDR2 are MNHNS and SASEGT. Between the trimmed V and J ends, which lost 4 bases and 1 base, there was a span of 26 bases.